The present entry profiles one TCR beta chain with its context. Its target is unknown. Germline V gives CDR1 SEHNR, CDR2 FQNEAQ (reference sequence). This CDR3 is 14 amino acids long. V lost 5 bases, J lost 4 bases, and 3 bases stayed unmatched. Measured with immunoSEQ multiplex PCR; TCRdb has only the in-frame clones, and not every one. The profile shows about 95,000 clones, around nine tenths of them singletons. The record originates from a study of OX40 agonist ivuxolimab in advanced cancers. Notes on the study in general: Expanded clones were, on average, more numerous in CD8+ T cells than in CD4+.

This rearrangement joins TRBV7-9 to TRBJ2-2; 8 nucleotides line up with TRBD1. Here the sequenced sample was CD4+ or CD8+ T cells sorted from blood, taken in a trial of the OX40 agonist ivuxolimab. This clonotype was obtained from an adult with an advanced solid tumor such as melanoma, head and neck, liver or kidney cancer. CDR3 protein: CASSPQGVTGELFF. Written as DNA, the CDR3 is TGTGCCAGCAGCCCACAGGGGGTCACCGGGGAGCTGTTTTTT.